The TCR beta chain under discussion was sequenced for a study of blood T cell repertoires in COVID-19. In this sample, this clone turned up a few times. Trimming cost V 2 bases and J 0 bases, with 2 bases left between them. Germline values: CDR1 MNHEY, CDR2 SVGEGT. CDR3 length: 14 residues. Profiling relied on immunoSEQ multiplex PCR, and the TCRdb table lists in-frame clones only, not all of them. The sample holds roughly 270,000 clones, approximately 86% seen once. Sample: peripheral blood. The rearrangement links TRBV6-2 or TRBV6-3 to TRBJ2-6; D is ambiguous. This TCR was recovered from a man aged 18-30 years with active or convalescent COVID-19. The CDR3 nucleotides read TGTGCCAGCAGTTACCTCTCTGGGGCCAACGTCCTGACTTTC. Residues: CASSYLSGANVLTF.